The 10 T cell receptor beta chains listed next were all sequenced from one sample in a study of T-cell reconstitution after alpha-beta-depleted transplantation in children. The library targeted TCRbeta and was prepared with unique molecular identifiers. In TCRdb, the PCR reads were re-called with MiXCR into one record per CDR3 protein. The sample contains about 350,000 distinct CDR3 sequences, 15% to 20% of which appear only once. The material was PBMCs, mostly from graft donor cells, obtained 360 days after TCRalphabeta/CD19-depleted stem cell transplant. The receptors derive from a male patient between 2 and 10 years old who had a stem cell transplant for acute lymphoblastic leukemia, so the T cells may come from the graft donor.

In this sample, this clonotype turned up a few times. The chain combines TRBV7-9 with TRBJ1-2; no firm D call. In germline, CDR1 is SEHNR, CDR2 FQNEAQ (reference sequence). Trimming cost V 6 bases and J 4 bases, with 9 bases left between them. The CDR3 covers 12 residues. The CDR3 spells CASSTAIYGYTF. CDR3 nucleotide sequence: TGTGCCAGCAGTACAGCTATCTATGGCTACACCTTC.

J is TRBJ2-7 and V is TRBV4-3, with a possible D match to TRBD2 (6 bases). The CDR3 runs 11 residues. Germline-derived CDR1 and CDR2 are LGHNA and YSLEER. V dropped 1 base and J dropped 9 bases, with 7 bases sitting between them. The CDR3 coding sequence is TGCGCCAGCAGCCAAGGGGAGGTGCAGTACTTC. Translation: CASSQGEVQYF.

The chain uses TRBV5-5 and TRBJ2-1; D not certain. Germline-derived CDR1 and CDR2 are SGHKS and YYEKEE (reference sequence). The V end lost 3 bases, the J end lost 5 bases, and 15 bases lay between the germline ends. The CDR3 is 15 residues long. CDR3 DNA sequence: TGTGCCAGCAGCTCCGTAGGTGGGCGGAACAATGAGCAGTTCTTC. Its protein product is CASSSVGGRNNEQFF.

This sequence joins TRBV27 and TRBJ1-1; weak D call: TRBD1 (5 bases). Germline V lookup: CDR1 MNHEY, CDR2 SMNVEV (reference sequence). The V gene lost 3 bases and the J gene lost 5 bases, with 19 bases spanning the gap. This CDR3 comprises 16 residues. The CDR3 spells CASSFLGLPWGTEAFF. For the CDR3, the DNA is TGTGCCAGCAGTTTCTTGGGATTACCATGGGGGACTGAAGCTTTCTTT.

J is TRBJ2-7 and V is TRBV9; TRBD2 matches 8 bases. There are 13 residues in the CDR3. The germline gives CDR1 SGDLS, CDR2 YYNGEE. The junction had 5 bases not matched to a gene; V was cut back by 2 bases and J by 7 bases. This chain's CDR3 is CASSVAGGGEQYF. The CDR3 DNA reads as TGTGCCAGCAGCGTCGCGGGGGGTGGTGAGCAGTACTTC.

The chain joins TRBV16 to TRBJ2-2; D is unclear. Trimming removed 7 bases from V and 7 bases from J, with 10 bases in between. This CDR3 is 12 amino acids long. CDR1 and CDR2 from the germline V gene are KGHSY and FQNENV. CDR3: CASTNDHGELFF. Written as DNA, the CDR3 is TGTGCCAGCACCAACGACCACGGGGAGCTGTTTTTT.

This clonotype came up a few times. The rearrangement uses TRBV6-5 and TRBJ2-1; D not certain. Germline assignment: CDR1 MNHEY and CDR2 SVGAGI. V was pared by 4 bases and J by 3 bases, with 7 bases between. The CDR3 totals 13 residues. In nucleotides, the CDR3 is TGTGCCAGCAGTTCCTTCCTCTACAATGAGCAGTTCTTC. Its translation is CASSSFLYNEQFF.

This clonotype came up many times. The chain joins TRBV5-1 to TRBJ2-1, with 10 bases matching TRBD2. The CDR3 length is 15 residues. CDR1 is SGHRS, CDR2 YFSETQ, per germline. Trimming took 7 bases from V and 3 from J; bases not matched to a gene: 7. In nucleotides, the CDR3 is TGCGCCAGCGGACCCGGGACTAGCGTCTACAATGAGCAGTTCTTC. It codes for CASGPGTSVYNEQFF.

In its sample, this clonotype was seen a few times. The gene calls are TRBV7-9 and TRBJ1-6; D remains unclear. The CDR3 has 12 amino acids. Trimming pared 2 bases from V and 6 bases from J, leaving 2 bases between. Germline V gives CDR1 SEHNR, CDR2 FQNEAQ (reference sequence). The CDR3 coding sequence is TGTGCCAGCAGCTTACTTAATTCACCCCTCCACTTT. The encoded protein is CASSLLNSPLHF.

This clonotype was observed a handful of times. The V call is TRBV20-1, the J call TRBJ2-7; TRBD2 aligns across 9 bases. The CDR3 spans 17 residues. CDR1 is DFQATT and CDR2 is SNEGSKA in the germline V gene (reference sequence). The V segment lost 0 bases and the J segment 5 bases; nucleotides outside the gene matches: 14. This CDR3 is CSARDQVSGRKPNEQYF. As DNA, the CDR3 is TGCAGTGCTAGAGATCAAGTTAGCGGGAGAAAGCCCAACGAGCAGTACTTC.